This TCR beta chain emerged from a study of blood T cell repertoires in COVID-19. Study at large: Material from acute and convalescent COVID-19 was sourced from the United States, Italy and Spain. T cells, B-cell-depleted T cells, or PBMCs supplied cDNA or gDNA.

Deletions cut 5 bases from V and 4 bases from J, with 9 bases between. CDR1 is SGHTA and CDR2 is FQGTGA in the germline V gene. The CDR3 runs 13 residues. Methods used by the authors: The authors estimated nucleated cell counts from reference gene primer amplification. Here immunoSEQ multiplex PCR was the method, and the copy in TCRdb shows in-frame clones only, minus some. V and J calls and clone size are copied from that table; D and trimming were computed from the DNA. The table records roughly 250,000 clones, 75% to 90% of them present only once. Sample: peripheral blood. The chain has TRBV7-3 and TRBJ1-3; D is undetermined. The sequence came from a woman aged 55 to 70 with active or convalescent COVID-19. Here the CDR3 reads CASSPNRGNTIYF. Here the CDR3 DNA reads TGTGCCAGCAGCCCTAACCGGGGAAACACCATATATTTT. Filled out from reference TRBV7-3 and TRBJ1-3, the complete variable domain reads GAGVSQTPSNKVTEKGKYVELRCDPISGHTALYWYRQSLGQGPEFLIYFQGTGAADDSGLPNDRFFAVRPEGSVSTLKIQRTERGDSAVYLCASSPNRGNTIYFGEGSWLTVV.